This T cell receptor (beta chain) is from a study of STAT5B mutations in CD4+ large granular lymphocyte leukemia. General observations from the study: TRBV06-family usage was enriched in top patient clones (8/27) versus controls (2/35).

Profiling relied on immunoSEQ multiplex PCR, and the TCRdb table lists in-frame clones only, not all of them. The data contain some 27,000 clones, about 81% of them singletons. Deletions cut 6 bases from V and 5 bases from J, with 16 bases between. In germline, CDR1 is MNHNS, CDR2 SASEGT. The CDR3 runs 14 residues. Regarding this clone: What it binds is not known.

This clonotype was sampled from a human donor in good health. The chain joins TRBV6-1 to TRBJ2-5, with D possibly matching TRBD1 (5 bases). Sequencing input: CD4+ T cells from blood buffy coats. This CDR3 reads CASRWQGSSETQYF. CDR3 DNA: TGTGCCAGCAGGTGGCAGGGTAGCTCGGAGACCCAGTACTTC.